This TCR beta chain originates from a study of T-cell reconstitution after alpha-beta-depleted transplantation in children. Unique molecular identifiers were used to barcode this TCRbeta library. Using its own MiXCR run on the PCR reads, TCRdb lists one record per CDR3 protein. The data hold 380,000 or so distinct CDR3 sequences, with about 14% observed a single time. A single count supports this clonotype. Sample: PBMCs, taken from the stem cell graft. The sequence came from a human donor who donated a stem cell graft to a child with Fanconi anemia.

This CDR3 reads CASSSEREDYGYTF. The CDR3 nucleotides read TGTGCCAGCAGCTCCGAGAGGGAAGACTATGGCTACACCTTC. The gene calls are TRBV5-6 and TRBJ1-2; no clear D gene. Trimming removed 3 bases at V and 3 bases at J, with 12 bases between. The CDR3 length is 14 residues. The germline CDR1 and CDR2 sequences are SGHDT and YYEEEE.